The 15 T cell receptor beta chains reported below all come from one sample, sequenced in a study of post-analysis software for immune sequencing data. Findings and caveats of the study: The study found TRBV5-6, TRBV5-1 and TRBV20-1 among five TRBV segments more frequent in patients than controls.

What these receptors recognize is not known. Incorporated into the TCR beta cDNA libraries were unique molecular identifiers, which served to reduce PCR and sequencing biases. TCRdb ran MiXCR on the PCR reads and lists one entry per CDR3 protein. The repertoire includes about 540,000 distinct CDR3 sequences, under 40% of them detected once, and around 6% sits in the top ten. Sequenced: blood. The receptors were sampled from a girl aged 2-17 years with multiple sclerosis.

With regard to this clonotype: At one end, the junction sequence differs from germline, possibly due to a read error. This rearrangement joins TRBV5-6 to TRBJ1-1; 9 bases match TRBD1. This CDR3 comprises 14 residues. The germline CDR1 and CDR2 sequences are SGHDT and YYEEEE. Here the CDR3 DNA reads TGTGCCAACAGCGCACAGGGGGCGCCCCCTGAAGCTTTCTTT. Its protein is CANSAQGAPPEAFF.

Concerning this clonotype: A much larger clone is a single base away; this may be a read error. The J gene is TRBJ2-1, the V gene TRBV5-5; D possibly uses TRBD1 or TRBD2 (5 bases each). Matching the DNA end better, TRBJ2-7 makes the J call doubtful. The CDR3 has 14 residues. CDR1 SGHKS and CDR2 YYEKEE come from the germline V gene (reference sequence). The CDR3 nucleotides read TGTGCCAGCAGCTTAAGGGACGGATACAATGAGCAGTACTTC. It encodes CASSLRDGYNEQYF.

This clonotype was picked up a small number of times. In DNA form, the CDR3 reads TGTGCCAGCCTCGACGACAGGGAGCGAAAAGGGGGCTACACCTTC. Protein sequence: CASLDDRERKGGYTF. The chain is built from TRBV6-1 and TRBJ1-2, with 7 bases fitting TRBD1. The J segment lost 8 bases and the V segment lost 8 bases, leaving 17 bases of the junction unmatched. The CDR3 sequence is 15 residues long. Looked up from germline, CDR1 is MNHNS and CDR2 is SASEGT.

V is TRBV27 and J is TRBJ1-1; D unclear. The length of the CDR3 is 11 residues. Germline V gene sequence: CDR1 MNHEY, CDR2 SMNVEV (reference sequence). The V gene lost 6 bases and the J gene lost 8 bases, with 10 bases spanning the gap. DNA of the CDR3: TGTGCCAGCAGGGGGAGGGAGGAAGCTTTCTTT. Amino acids: CASRGREEAFF.

The CDR3 loop reads CSAAGTGVADTQYF. The DNA of the CDR3 is TGCAGTGCTGCCGGGACAGGGGTAGCAGATACGCAGTATTTT. The V and J genes are TRBV20-1 and TRBJ2-3; 10 bases align to TRBD1. CDR1 DFQATT and CDR2 SNEGSKA come from the germline V gene (reference sequence). The CDR3 sequence is 14 residues long. J lost 4 bases, V lost 5 bases, and 6 bases had no gene match.

The V gene is TRBV6-1, the J gene TRBJ2-6; tentatively, D is TRBD1 (6 bases). The CDR3 runs 18 residues. Germline loops: CDR1 MNHNS, CDR2 SASEGT. V lost 3 bases and J 0 bases, leaving 15 bases between the germline ends. CDR3 in amino acids: CASSEPAGTSSGANVLTF. In DNA form, the CDR3 reads TGTGCCAGCAGTGAGCCGGCAGGGACAAGCTCTGGGGCCAACGTCCTGACTTTC.

V is TRBV12-3 or TRBV12-4 and J is TRBJ1-2; TRBD1 matches at 7 bases. J was trimmed by 4 bases and V by 6 bases; bases with no gene match: 8. The CDR3 spans 14 residues. The CDR3 loop is CASSRFWDSYGYTF. CDR3 in DNA: TGTGCCAGCAGCAGATTCTGGGACAGCTATGGCTACACCTTC.

The V and J genes are TRBV19 and TRBJ1-1; possible D gene TRBD1, 6 bases. V was trimmed by 7 bases and J by 4 bases, leaving 16 bases between them. This CDR3 has 14 residues. CDR1 and CDR2 (germline): LNHDA, SQIVND (reference sequence). The CDR3 DNA reads TGTGCCAGTACGGGAGGGGGGATCGCCACTGAAGCTTTCTTT. The encoded protein is CASTGGGIATEAFF.

The sample holds one count of this clonotype. The chain has TRBV7-8 and TRBJ2-3; 10 bases line up with TRBD2. This CDR3 contains 15 residues. Germline V CDR1 and CDR2: SGHVS, FQNEAQ. J gave up 5 bases and V 5 bases, and 7 bases lay outside the gene matches. The DNA for the CDR3 is TGTGCCAGCAGCCCGGGCCAGCGGGGGGGAGATACGCAGTATTTT. Encoded protein: CASSPGQRGGDTQYF.

This clonotype was observed a few times. This CDR3 reads CASRLPLAEGGETQYF. The CDR3 DNA is TGTGCCAGCAGGCTTCCCTTGGCAGAGGGTGGGGAGACCCAGTACTTC. This chain joins TRBV7-8 and TRBJ2-5; D may be TRBD2 (5 bases). The V gene's germline CDR1 is SGHVS and CDR2 FQNEAQ. V lost 6 bases, J lost 5 bases, and 22 bases lay in between. The CDR3 spans 16 residues. Supplemented by reference TRBV7-8 and TRBJ2-5, the full variable domain reads GAGVSQSPRYKVAKRGQDVALRCDPISGHVSLFWYQQALGQGPEFLTYFQNEAQLDKSGLPSDRFFAERPEGSVSTLKIQRTQQEDSAVYLCASRLPLAEGGETQYFGPGTRLLVL.

The rearrangement joins TRBV4-1 to TRBJ2-1; 8 nucleotides align to TRBD2. V was pared by 3 bases and J by 5 bases, with 6 bases of the junction left unmatched. The CDR3 extends over 15 amino acids. Germline CDR1 and CDR2: MGHRA and YSYEKL. DNA of the CDR3: TGCGCCAGCAGCCAGGTGAGGCGGGAGGACAATGAGCAGTTCTTC. It translates to CASSQVRREDNEQFF.

V and J are TRBV5-5 and TRBJ1-4, with D perhaps TRBD1 (5 bases). CDR1 is SGHKS, CDR2 YYEKEE, per germline (reference sequence). V was pared by 4 bases and J by 10 bases, with 20 bases between. This CDR3 is built from 15 residues. CDR3 loop: CASSDLRGPLGKLFF. The CDR3 DNA reads TGTGCCAGCAGCGACCTCCGGGGACCTCTCGGAAAACTGTTTTTT.

The V and J genes are TRBV7-3 and TRBJ2-1; D may be TRBD2 (5 bases). V was cut by 1 base and J by 8 bases, with 9 bases left in between. Germline V gene data show CDR1 as SGHTA and CDR2 as FQGTGA. This CDR3 spans 13 amino acids. DNA of the CDR3: TGTGCCAGCAGCTTAAGCGGGCAGGATGAGCAGTTCTTC. This gives the protein CASSLSGQDEQFF.

Comment on this clonotype: The junction departs from germline at one end; a sequencing error may be responsible. The rearrangement uses TRBV24-1 and TRBJ2-2, with D possibly TRBD2 on 5 matching bases. Germline V gene lookup returns CDR1 KGHDR and CDR2 SFDVKD. This CDR3 has 14 amino acids. The CDR3 loop is CAVEIGPNTGERFF. The CDR3, as DNA: TGTGCGGTAGAAATCGGACCGAACACCGGGGAGCGGTTTTTT.

The V gene is TRBV28, the J gene TRBJ1-2; 9 bases align to TRBD1. The germline V gene has CDR1 MDHEN and CDR2 SYDVKM. Trimming took 5 bases from V and 4 from J; bases not matched to a gene: 5. The CDR3 loop spans 14 amino acids. CDR3 DNA: TGTGCCAGCAGTCCAACGGGACAGGGCTATGGCTACACCTTC. Translation gives CASSPTGQGYGYTF.